This TCR beta chain appears in the sequencing data of a study of blood T cell repertoires in COVID-19. Whole-study context: PBMCs, B-cell-depleted T cells, or T cells were the source of the cDNA or gDNA that made up the material.

Per the authors' pipeline: Amplification from reference gene primers served as the basis for estimated nucleated cell counts. The method was immunoSEQ multiplex PCR; TCRdb's version includes in-frame clones alone and lacks a portion of them. V and J calls and clone size are those listed in that table; D and trimming were worked out from the DNA. The sample records about 270,000 clones, roughly 85% being singletons. This clone was observed a single time. The CDR3 totals 12 residues. Deletions cut 2 bases from V and 8 bases from J, with 7 bases between. Germline-derived CDR1 and CDR2 are WSHSY and SAAADI. Recruits, aged about 18 to 100 years, lived in around 24 US areas. In assigning cohorts, the study relied on participant-reported clinical history.

The chain uses TRBV10-2 and TRBJ2-1, with D perhaps matching TRBD1 (5 bases). This receptor was obtained from a woman between 50 and 59 years old with acute COVID-19. Sequencing used PBMCs or T cells enriched from blood (not recorded which). CDR3 DNA sequence: TGCGCCAGCAGTGAGGTGGGGCATGAGCAGTTCTTC. It encodes CASSEVGHEQFF.